The sequence of this T cell receptor (beta chain) was determined in a study of glioma-infiltrating T cells. Using RNA template, CDR3s of TCR alpha and beta were amplified with iRepertoire arm-PCR. TCRdb itself ran the multiplex PCR reads through MiXCR, one entry per CDR3 protein. The sample yields approximately 40,000 distinct CDR3 sequences, more than 20% seen once. The receptor was isolated from a human donor with low-grade glioma or glioblastoma, undergoing nonglioma brain surgery, or in good health (not recorded which). Material: glioma tissue, nonneoplastic brain tissue, or PBMCs (not recorded which).

The CDR3 protein is CASSNMRTSGSPGGHEQFF. DNA for the CDR3: TGTGCCAGCAGTAATATGCGGACTAGCGGGAGTCCAGGTGGCCATGAGCAGTTCTTC. The V and J genes are TRBV12-3 or TRBV12-4 and TRBJ2-1, with 13 bases identical to TRBD2. The CDR3 has 19 residues. V gave up 5 bases and J gave up 8 bases; unmatched junction bases: 18.